The 2 T cell receptor beta chains presented below share a single source sample, sequenced in a study of T-cell reconstitution after alpha-beta-depleted transplantation in children. It was with unique molecular identifiers that the TCRbeta library was prepared. TCRdb redid the calling of the PCR reads with MiXCR, one entry per CDR3 protein. The data contain some 200,000 distinct CDR3 sequences, around 8.9% of them singletons. This sample comprised PBMCs from the stem cell graft donor, obtained from the stem cell graft. These receptors all stem from a human donor who donated a stem cell graft to a child with SCID.

This clonotype was counted ten times or more. This sequence joins TRBV10-3 and TRBJ1-2; D call uncertain. Looked up from germline, CDR1 is ENHRY and CDR2 is SYGVKD. CDR3 length: 13 amino acids. V was cut by 3 bases and J by 8 bases, with 13 bases left in between. CDR3 sequence (DNA): TGTGCCATCAGTGACCCGAAATTGAGAGGCTACACCTTC. The encoded protein is CAISDPKLRGYTF.

This clonotype was counted ten times or more. The chain has TRBV4-2 and TRBJ2-2, with TRBD1 matching 9 bases. V shed 1 base, J shed 4 bases, and the junction held 4 bases outside the gene matches. The CDR3 contains 16 residues. The germline V gene has CDR1 LGHNA and CDR2 YNFKEQ. The CDR3 spells CASSQAQGASTGELFF. For the CDR3, the DNA is TGTGCCAGCAGCCAAGCACAGGGGGCGAGCACCGGGGAGCTGTTTTTT.